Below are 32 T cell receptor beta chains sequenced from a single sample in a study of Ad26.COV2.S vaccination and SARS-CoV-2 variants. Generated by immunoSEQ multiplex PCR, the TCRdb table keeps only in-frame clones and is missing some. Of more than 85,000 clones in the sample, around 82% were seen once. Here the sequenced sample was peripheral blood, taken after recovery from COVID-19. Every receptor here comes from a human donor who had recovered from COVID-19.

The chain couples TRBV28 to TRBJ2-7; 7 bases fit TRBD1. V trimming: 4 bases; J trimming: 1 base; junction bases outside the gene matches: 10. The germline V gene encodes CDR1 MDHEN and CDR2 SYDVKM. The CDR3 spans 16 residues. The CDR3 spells CASSSPGGQVSYEQYF. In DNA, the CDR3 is TGTGCCAGCAGTTCGCCCGGCGGACAGGTATCCTACGAGCAGTACTTC.

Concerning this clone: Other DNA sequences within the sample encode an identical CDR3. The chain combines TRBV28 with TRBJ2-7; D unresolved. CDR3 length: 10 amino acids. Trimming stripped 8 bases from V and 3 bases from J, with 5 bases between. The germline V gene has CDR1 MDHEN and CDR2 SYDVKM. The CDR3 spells CASGIYEQYF. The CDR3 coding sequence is TGTGCCAGCGGTATCTACGAGCAGTACTTC.

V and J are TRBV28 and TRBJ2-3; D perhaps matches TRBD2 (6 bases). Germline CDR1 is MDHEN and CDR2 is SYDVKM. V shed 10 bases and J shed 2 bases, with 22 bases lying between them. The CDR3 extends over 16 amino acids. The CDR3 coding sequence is TGTGCCACCAGCAGCGGAGGAGGGGCGGCCACAGATACGCAGTATTTT. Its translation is CATSSGGGAATDTQYF.

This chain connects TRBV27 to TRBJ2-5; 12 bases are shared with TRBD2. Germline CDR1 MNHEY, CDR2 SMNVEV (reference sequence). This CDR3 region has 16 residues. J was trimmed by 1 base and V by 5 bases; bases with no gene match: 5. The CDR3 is CASSPRLAGAQETQYF. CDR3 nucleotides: TGTGCCAGCAGTCCCCGACTAGCGGGGGCCCAAGAGACCCAGTACTTC.

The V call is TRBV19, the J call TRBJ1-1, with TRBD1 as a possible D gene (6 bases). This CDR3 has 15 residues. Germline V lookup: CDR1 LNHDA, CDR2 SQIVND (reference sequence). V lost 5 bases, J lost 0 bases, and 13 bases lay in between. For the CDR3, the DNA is TGTGCCAGTAGTTCGCCGAGGACAGTGAACACTGAAGCTTTCTTT. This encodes CASSSPRTVNTEAFF.

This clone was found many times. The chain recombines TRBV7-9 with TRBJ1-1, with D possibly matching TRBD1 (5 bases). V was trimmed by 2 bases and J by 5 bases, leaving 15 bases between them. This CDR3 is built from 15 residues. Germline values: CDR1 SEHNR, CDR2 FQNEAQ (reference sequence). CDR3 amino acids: CASSLTGGSGTEAFF. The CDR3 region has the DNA TGTGCCAGCAGCTTAACGGGGGGGAGTGGAACTGAAGCTTTCTTT.

CDR3 sequence (DNA): TGTGCCAGCAGCTCGGGACAGGGAGCTAATGAAAAACTGTTTTTT. It yields the protein CASSSGQGANEKLFF. The V gene is TRBV7-9, the J gene TRBJ1-4; 9 nucleotides align to TRBD1. J was trimmed by 3 bases and V by 4 bases; bases with no gene match: 3. Germline CDR1 is SEHNR and CDR2 is FQNEAQ (reference sequence). The CDR3 sequence is 15 residues long.

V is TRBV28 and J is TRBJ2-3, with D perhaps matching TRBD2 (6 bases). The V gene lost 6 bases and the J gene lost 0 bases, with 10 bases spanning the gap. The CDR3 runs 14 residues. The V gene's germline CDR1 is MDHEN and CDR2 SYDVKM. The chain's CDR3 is CASSYAGSTDTQYF. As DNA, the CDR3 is TGTGCCAGCAGCTACGCGGGGAGCACAGATACGCAGTATTTT.

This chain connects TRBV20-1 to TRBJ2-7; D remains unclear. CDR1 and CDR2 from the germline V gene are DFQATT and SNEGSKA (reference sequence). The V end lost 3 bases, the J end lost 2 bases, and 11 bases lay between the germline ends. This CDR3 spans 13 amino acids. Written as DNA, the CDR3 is TGCAGTGCTAGTGGCAGAATCCCCTACGAGCAGTACTTC. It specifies CSASGRIPYEQYF.

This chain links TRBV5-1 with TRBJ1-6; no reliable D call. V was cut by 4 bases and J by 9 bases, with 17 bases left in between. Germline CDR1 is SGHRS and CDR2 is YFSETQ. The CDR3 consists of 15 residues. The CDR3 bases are TGCGCCAGCAGCCCGGAGACTGGTGGGATTTCACCCCTCCACTTT. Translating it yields CASSPETGGISPLHF.

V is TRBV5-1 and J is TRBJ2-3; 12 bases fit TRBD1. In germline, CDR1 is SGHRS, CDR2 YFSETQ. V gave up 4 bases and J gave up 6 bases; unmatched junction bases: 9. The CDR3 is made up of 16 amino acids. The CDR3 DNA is TGCGCCAGCAGCCCTACGGGACAGGGGGCCTTTGATACGCAGTATTTT. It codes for CASSPTGQGAFDTQYF.

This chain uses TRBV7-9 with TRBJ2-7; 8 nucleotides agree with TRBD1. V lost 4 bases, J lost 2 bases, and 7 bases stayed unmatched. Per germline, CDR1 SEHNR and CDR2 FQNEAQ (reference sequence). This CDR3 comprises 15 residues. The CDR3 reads CASSSGQGVAYEQYF. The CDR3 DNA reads TGTGCCAGCAGCTCTGGACAGGGAGTTGCCTACGAGCAGTACTTC.

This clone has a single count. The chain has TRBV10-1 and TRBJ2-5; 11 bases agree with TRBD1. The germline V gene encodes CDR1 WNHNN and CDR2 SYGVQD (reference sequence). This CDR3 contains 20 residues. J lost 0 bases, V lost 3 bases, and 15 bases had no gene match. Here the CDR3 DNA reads TGCGCCAGCAGTGAAGGCCCCCGCACCGGGACAGGGGGTCACCAAGAGACCCAGTACTTC. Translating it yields CASSEGPRTGTGGHQETQYF.

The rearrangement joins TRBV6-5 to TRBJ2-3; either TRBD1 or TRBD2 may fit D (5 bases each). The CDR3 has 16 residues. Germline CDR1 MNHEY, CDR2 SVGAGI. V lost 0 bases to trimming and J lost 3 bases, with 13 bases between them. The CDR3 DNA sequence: TGTGCCAGCAGTTACTCGTTCGGATGGGGGACAGATACGCAGTATTTT. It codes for CASSYSFGWGTDTQYF.

CDR3 loop: CASLSGTASYEQYF. In DNA, the CDR3 is TGTGCCAGCTTATCGGGGACAGCCTCCTACGAGCAGTACTTC. The rearrangement joins TRBV2 to TRBJ2-7, with 7 bases that match TRBD1. Germline V gene lookup returns CDR1 SNHLY and CDR2 FYNNEI. The CDR3 runs 14 residues. The trim removed 8 bases at V and 0 bases at J, leaving 7 bases unmatched.

The CDR3 region is CASSLLGGPETQYF. The CDR3 DNA reads TGCGCCAGCAGCTTGTTGGGGGGGCCGGAGACCCAGTACTTC. This chain links TRBV5-1 with TRBJ2-5; weak D call: TRBD2 (7 bases). The germline V gene has CDR1 SGHRS and CDR2 YFSETQ. The germline V and J ends were trimmed by 1 base and 5 bases, with 12 bases remaining between them. The length of the CDR3 is 14 residues.

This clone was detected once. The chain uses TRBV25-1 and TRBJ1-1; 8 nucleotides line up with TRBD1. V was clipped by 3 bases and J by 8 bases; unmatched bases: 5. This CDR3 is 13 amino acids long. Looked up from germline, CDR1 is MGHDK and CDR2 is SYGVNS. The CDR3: CASSDRDRLEAFF. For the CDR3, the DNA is TGTGCCAGCAGTGACCGGGACAGGTTAGAAGCTTTCTTT.

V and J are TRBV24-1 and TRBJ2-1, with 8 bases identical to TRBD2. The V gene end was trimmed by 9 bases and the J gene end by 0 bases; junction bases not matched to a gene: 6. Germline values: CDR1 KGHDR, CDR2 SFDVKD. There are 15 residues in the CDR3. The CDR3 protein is CATRASGGSYNEQFF. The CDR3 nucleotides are TGTGCCACCCGAGCCAGCGGGGGCTCCTACAATGAGCAGTTCTTC.

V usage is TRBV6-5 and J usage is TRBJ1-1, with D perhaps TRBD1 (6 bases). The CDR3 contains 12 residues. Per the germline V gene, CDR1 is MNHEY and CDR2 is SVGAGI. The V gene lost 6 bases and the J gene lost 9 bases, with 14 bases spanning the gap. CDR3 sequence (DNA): TGTGCCAGCAGGCAGGGGACGGCCAAAGCTTTCTTT. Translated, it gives CASRQGTAKAFF.

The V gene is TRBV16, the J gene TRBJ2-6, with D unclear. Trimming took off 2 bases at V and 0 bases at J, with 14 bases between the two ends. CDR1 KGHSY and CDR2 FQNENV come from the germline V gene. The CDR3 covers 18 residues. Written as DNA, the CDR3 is TGTGCCAGCAGCCAAGGTCAAGTTTCGAGCTCTGGGGCCAACGTCCTGACTTTC. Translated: CASSQGQVSSSGANVLTF.

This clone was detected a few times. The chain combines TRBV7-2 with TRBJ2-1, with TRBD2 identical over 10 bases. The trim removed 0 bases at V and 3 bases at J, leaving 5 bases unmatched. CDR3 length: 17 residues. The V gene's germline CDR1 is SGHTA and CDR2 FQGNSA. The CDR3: CASSLAFLAGGYNEQFF. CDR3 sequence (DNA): TGTGCCAGCAGCTTAGCCTTTTTAGCGGGGGGCTACAATGAGCAGTTCTTC.

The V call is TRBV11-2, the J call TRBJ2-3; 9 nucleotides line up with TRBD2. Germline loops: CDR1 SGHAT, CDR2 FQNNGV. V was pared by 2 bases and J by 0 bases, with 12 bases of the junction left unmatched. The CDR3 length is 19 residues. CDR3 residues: CASSLLVTSGRLSTDTQYF. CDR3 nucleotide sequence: TGTGCCAGCAGCTTATTGGTGACTAGCGGCCGACTTAGCACAGATACGCAGTATTTT.

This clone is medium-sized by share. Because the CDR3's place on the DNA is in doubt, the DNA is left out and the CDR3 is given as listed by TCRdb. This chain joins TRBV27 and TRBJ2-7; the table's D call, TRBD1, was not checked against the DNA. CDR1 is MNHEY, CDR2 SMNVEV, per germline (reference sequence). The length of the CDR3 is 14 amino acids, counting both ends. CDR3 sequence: CASSSSRQGYEQYF.

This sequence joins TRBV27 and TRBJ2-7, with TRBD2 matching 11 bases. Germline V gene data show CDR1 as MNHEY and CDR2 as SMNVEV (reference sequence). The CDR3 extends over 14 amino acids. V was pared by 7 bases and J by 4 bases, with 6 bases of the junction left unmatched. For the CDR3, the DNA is TGTGCCAGCACCTCCGGGACTAGCGGTTACGAGCAGTACTTC. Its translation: CASTSGTSGYEQYF.

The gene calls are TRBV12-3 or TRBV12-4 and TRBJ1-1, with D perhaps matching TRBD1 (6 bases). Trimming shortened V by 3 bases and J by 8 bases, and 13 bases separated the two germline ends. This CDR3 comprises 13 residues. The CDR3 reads CASSFSRDREAFF. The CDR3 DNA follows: TGTGCCAGCAGTTTTTCCCGAGACAGGGAAGCTTTCTTT.

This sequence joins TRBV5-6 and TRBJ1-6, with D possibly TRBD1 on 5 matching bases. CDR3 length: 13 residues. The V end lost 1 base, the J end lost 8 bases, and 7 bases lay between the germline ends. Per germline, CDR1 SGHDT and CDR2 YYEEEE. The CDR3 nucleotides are TGTGCCAGCAGCTTGATAGGGGATTCACCCCTCCACTTT. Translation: CASSLIGDSPLHF.

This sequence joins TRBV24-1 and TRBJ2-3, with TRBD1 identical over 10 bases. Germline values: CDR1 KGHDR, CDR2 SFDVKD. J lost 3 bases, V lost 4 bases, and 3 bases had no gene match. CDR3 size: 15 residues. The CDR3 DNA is TGTGCCACCAGTGACCGGACAGGGGGGACAGATACGCAGTATTTT. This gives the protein CATSDRTGGTDTQYF.

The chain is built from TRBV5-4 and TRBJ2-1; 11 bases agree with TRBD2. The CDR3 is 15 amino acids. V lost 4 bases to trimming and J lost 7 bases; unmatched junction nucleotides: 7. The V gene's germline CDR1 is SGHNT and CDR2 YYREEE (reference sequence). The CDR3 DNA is TGTGCCAGCAGCGTGACTAGCGGGGCGGGGAATGAGCAGTTCTTC. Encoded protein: CASSVTSGAGNEQFF. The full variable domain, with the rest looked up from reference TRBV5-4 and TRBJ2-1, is ETGVTQSPTHLIKTRGQQVTLRCSSQSGHNTVSWYQQALGQGPQFIFQYYREEENGRGNFPPRFSGLQFPNYSSELNVNALELDDSALYLCASSVTSGAGNEQFFGPGTRLTVL.

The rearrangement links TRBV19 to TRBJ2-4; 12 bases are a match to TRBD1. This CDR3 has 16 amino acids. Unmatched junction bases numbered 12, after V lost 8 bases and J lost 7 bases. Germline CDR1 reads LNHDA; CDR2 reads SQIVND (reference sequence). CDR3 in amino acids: CASCDPGTGGSNIQYF. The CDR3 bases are TGTGCCAGTTGCGATCCCGGGACAGGGGGCTCGAACATTCAGTACTTC.

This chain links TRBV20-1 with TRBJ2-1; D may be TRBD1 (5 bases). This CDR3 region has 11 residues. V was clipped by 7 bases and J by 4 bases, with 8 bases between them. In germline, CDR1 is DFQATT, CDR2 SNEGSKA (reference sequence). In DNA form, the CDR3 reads TGCAGTGTTCCAGGGTACAATGAGCAGTTCTTC. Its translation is CSVPGYNEQFF.

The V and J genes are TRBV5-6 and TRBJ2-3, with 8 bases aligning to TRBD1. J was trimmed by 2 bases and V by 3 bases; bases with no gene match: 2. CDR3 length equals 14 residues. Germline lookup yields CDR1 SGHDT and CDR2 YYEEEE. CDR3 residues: CASSSQGATDTQYF. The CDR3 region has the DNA TGTGCCAGCAGCTCCCAGGGGGCCACAGATACGCAGTATTTT.

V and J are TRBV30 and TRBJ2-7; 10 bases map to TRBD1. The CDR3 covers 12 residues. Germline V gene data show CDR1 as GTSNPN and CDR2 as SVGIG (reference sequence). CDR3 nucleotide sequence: TGTGTCGGGGTTGGGACAGGGGTTGAGCAGTACTTC. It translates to CVGVGTGVEQYF. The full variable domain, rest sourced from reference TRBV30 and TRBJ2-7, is SQTIHQWPATLVQPVGSPLSLECTVEGTSNPNLYWYRQAAGRGLQLLFYSVGIGQISSEVPQNLSASRPQDRQFILSSKKLLLSDSGFYLCVGVGTGVEQYFGPGTRLTVT.